The source of this T cell receptor beta chain is a study of CD8+ T cells in alopecia areata. V lost 5 bases and J lost 5, with 16 bases in between. This CDR3 region has 14 residues. From germline, CDR1 is GTSNPN and CDR2 SVGIG (reference sequence). RNA extraction and reverse transcription yielded cDNA as sequencing template. Measured with immunoSEQ multiplex PCR; TCRdb has only the in-frame clones, and not every one. In the table there are a few hundred thousand clones, more than 45% of which are singletons. As to treatment: oral pan-JAK inhibitor, 5-10 mg twice daily. The clonotype was recovered from a human donor with alopecia areata. The chain has TRBV30 and TRBJ1-5; no firm D call. Sequencing used CD4+ T cells sorted from blood, obtained at week 4, from a patient treated with tofacitinib. The CDR3 DNA is TGTGCCTGGCGCAGCAAGGTTTTCGATCAGCCCCAGCATTTT. Protein product: CAWRSKVFDQPQHF.